This section outlines one TCR beta chain sequence together with its context. Its antigen remains unidentified. This sample was included in a study of blood T cells in healthy people across ages. Regarding the study as a whole: Nothing was known about donor CMV status, and this possibly confounded expanded clonotype changes.

A second about 6 to 12 cycle PCR used barcoded and J-beta primers. Via MiXCR, TCRdb re-called the 5' RACE reads, giving one row per CDR3 protein. The sample lists some 900,000 distinct CDR3 sequences; 40% to 60% were seen once. This CDR3 is built from 15 residues. Germline lookup yields CDR1 DFQATT and CDR2 SNEGSKA (reference sequence). Trimming took 3 bases from V and 9 from J; bases not matched to a gene: 12. The sample was blood. This TCR was recovered from a man in his thirties or forties in good health. V usage is TRBV20-1 and J usage is TRBJ2-1, with 9 bases aligning to TRBD1. CDR3 DNA sequence: TGCAGTGCTAGCCGCCCCGGGACAGGGTACGGTGAGCAGTTCTTC. It encodes CSASRPGTGYGEQFF.